This paragraph reports one T cell receptor beta chain. Antigen specificity is unknown. Other DNA sequences in this sample translate to the same CDR3. Investigators spread the genomic DNA of each subset evenly over several immunoSEQ plates. In the study's own analysis: Filtering differed for immunoSEQ, which gave only junction sequences without quality scores. Assay: immunoSEQ multiplex PCR; the TCRdb copy retains only in-frame clones and omits some. V and J calls and clone size are as listed in that table; D and trimming were resolved from the DNA. Counted here are 2 million or so clones, around 95% occurring once; the ten biggest clones make up 0.13%. The investigators split CD4+ cells into a CD45RA+ naive subset and a CD45RA-negative memory subset. The data derive from a study of shared clonotypes between healthy human individuals. The study's findings and limits: Researchers found naive subsets generally carried larger estimated richness than memory subsets.

V was pared by 6 bases and J by 3 bases, with 2 bases of the junction left unmatched. The length of the CDR3 is 13 residues. The germline CDR1 and CDR2 sequences are MNHEY and SMNVEV (reference sequence). The clonotype was recovered from a man aged 18 to 29 in good health. The sample comprised naive CD4+ T cells sorted from blood. Subset noted: CD45RA+ positively selected. V usage is TRBV27 and J usage is TRBJ2-7, with 10 bases aligning to TRBD1. This CDR3 is CASSWDRGYEQYF. The CDR3 region has the DNA TGTGCCAGCAGCTGGGACAGGGGCTACGAGCAGTACTTC.